Described below is a single T cell receptor beta chain sequence and its context. What antigen it recognizes has not been identified. Base qualities are not recorded, but no much larger clone differs from it by a single base. These data come from a study of T cell changes during pregnancy in multiple sclerosis (dated by TCRdb to about 2019). Regarding the complete study: Changes in the T cell repertoire over the course of pregnancy were examined in this study in women with multiple sclerosis.

CDR1 is given as SQVTM and CDR2 as ANQGSEA, both from the germline V gene. The CDR3 spans 12 residues, from the cysteine through the phenylalanine. The kept DNA is CDR3 alone, 36 bases in frame from the first base. V is pared back by 4 bases and J by 5 bases, with 12 bases lying between the germline termini. The protocol used for the library was the immunoSEQ multiplex PCR assay. TCRdb mirrors the immuneACCESS table, restricted to in-frame sequences. Some clones are absent from its copies; in checked studies, under half trace to an unresolved V gene, and the reason for the others is unknown. The sample table contains about 48,000 clones; only one count was recorded for approximately 95% of them. The top ten clones comprise 0.4% to 0.6% of the sample.

Sample: CD4+ T cells from peripheral blood mononuclear cells, taken in the first trimester of pregnancy. The sequence was obtained from a female donor with multiple sclerosis, enrolled in a pregnancy study. The chain employs TRBV29-1 and TRBJ2-7; possibly the D gene is TRBD2, per 5 matching bases. The CDR3 corresponds to CSVVPDWDEQYF. The nucleotides are TGCAGCGTTGTCCCGGACTGGGACGAGCAGTACTTC.